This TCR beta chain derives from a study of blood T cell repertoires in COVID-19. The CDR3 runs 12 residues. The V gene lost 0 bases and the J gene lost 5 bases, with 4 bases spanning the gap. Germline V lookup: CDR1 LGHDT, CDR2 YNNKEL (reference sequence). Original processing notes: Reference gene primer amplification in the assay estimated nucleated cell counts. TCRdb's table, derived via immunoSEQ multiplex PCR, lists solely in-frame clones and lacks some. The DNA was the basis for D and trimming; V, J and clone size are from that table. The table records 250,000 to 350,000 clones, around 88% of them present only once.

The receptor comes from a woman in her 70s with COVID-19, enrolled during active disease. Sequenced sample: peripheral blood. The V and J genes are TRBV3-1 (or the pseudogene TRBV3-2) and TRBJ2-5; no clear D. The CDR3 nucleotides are TGTGCCAGCAGCCAAGAGCGGGAGACCCAGTACTTC. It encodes CASSQERETQYF.